These 25 T cell receptor beta chains were all obtained from the same sample, sequenced in a study of T cells in Graves' hyperthyroidism and ophthalmopathy. RNA transcripts were the template for amplifying TCR beta CDR3 regions. When the TCR CDR3 underwent first-round RT-PCR, the HTBI primer set was used. TCRdb passed the multiplex PCR reads through MiXCR, listing each CDR3 protein once. This table has about 400,000 distinct CDR3 sequences, about 15% appearing once. The sequenced sample consisted of blood. These receptors were obtained from a woman aged 18 to 35 with Graves' hyperthyroidism.

The gene calls are TRBV20-1 and TRBJ2-7, with 11 bases aligning to TRBD2. V lost 1 base, J lost 1 base, and 0 bases stayed unmatched. CDR3 length: 14 amino acids. Per germline, CDR1 DFQATT and CDR2 SNEGSKA (reference sequence). The CDR3 DNA sequence: TGCAGTGCTAGAGGACTAGCGGGGTCCTACGAGCAGTACTTC. It specifies CSARGLAGSYEQYF.

The V gene is TRBV5-1, the J gene TRBJ2-7; D ambiguous. The V end lost 4 bases, the J end lost 5 bases, and 16 bases lay between the germline ends. This CDR3 is 14 amino acids long. CDR1 and CDR2 (germline): SGHRS, YFSETQ. The CDR3 sequence is CASSISDLRNEQYF. DNA of the CDR3: TGCGCCAGCAGCATATCGGACCTACGGAACGAGCAGTACTTC.

In this sample, this clonotype turned up a few times. The V and J genes are TRBV20-1 and TRBJ2-3; 8 bases align to TRBD1. The V gene end was trimmed by 5 bases and the J gene end by 4 bases; junction bases not matched to a gene: 8. Germline CDR1 is DFQATT and CDR2 is SNEGSKA (reference sequence). The CDR3 sequence is 14 residues long. The CDR3 here is CSAGTGFSSDTQYF. DNA for the CDR3: TGCAGTGCTGGGACAGGTTTTTCCTCAGATACGCAGTATTTT.

The chain employs TRBV20-1 and TRBJ2-1; D is uncertain. The CDR3 extends over 15 amino acids. Looked up from germline, CDR1 is DFQATT and CDR2 is SNEGSKA (reference sequence). Trimming removed 0 bases at V and 0 bases at J, with 9 bases between. For the CDR3, the DNA is TGCAGTGCTAGAGATATCCGGAGCTCCTACAATGAGCAGTTCTTC. It translates to CSARDIRSSYNEQFF.

This clonotype was counted at least ten times. V usage is TRBV28 and J usage is TRBJ1-1, with D possibly matching TRBD1 (6 bases). The CDR3 consists of 13 residues. The germline V gene encodes CDR1 MDHEN and CDR2 SYDVKM. Trimming took 6 bases from V and 1 from J, leaving 9 bases between them. The CDR3 loop reads CASSARGNTEAFF. The CDR3, as DNA: TGTGCCAGCAGCGCCAGGGGGAACACTGAAGCTTTCTTT. Variable domain in full (rest from reference TRBV28 and TRBJ1-1): DVKVTQSSRYLVKRTGEKVFLECVQDMDHENMFWYRQDPGLGLRLIYFSYDVKMKEKGDIPEGYSVSREKKERFSLILESASTNQTSMYLCASSARGNTEAFFGQGTRLTVV.

The chain couples TRBV6-5 to TRBJ2-1, with 13 nucleotides matching TRBD2. CDR1 is MNHEY and CDR2 is SVGAGI in the germline V gene. The ends lost 0 bases at V and 7 bases at J; junction bases unmatched: 6. There are 17 residues in the CDR3. The DNA of the CDR3 is TGTGCCAGCAGTTACTCCGGACTAGCGGGAGCCGGGAATGAGCAGTTCTTC. Translating it yields CASSYSGLAGAGNEQFF.

This clonotype was counted many times. V gene TRBV29-1 combines with J gene TRBJ2-1; D remains unclear. Germline V CDR1 and CDR2: SQVTM, ANQGSEA. Trimming took off 4 bases at V and 7 bases at J, with 11 bases between the two ends. The CDR3 is 12 residues long. The CDR3 sequence is CSVVTDWNEQFF. CDR3 nucleotide sequence: TGCAGCGTTGTGACCGACTGGAATGAGCAGTTCTTC.

CDR3 in amino acids: CASTRSHENGAGAFF. The CDR3 coding sequence is TGTGCCAGCACCCGTTCTCACGAAAATGGGGCGGGAGCTTTCTTT. The chain uses TRBV6-2 or TRBV6-3 and TRBJ1-1; perhaps TRBD1 as D (5 bases). This CDR3 region has 15 residues. CDR1 is MNHEY and CDR2 is SVGEGT in the germline V gene. V gave up 7 bases and J gave up 10 bases, with 25 bases separating them.

This clonotype has more than one count but fewer than ten. The rearrangement uses TRBV28 and TRBJ1-3, with 7 bases that match TRBD1. Germline V lookup: CDR1 MDHEN, CDR2 SYDVKM. The CDR3 extends over 15 amino acids. V lost 4 bases to trimming and J lost 4 bases; unmatched junction nucleotides: 7. As DNA, the CDR3 is TGTGCCAGCAGTTCCACAGGGGTAGTAGGAAACACCATATATTTT. This encodes CASSSTGVVGNTIYF.

This clonotype was seen a few times. The rearrangement uses TRBV12-3 or TRBV12-4 and TRBJ2-3; 7 nucleotides line up with TRBD2. V lost 5 bases to trimming and J lost 4 bases; unmatched junction nucleotides: 9. The CDR3 runs 15 residues. This CDR3 reads CASSMGLPKADTQYF. The CDR3 DNA reads as TGTGCCAGCAGTATGGGACTACCGAAGGCAGATACGCAGTATTTT.

This clonotype was observed many times. V is TRBV7-2 and J is TRBJ2-4, with 9 bases fitting TRBD2. The V and J ends lost 5 bases and 9 bases, in that order; junction bases with no gene match: 8. This CDR3 has 14 residues. CDR1 and CDR2 (germline): SGHTA, FQGNSA. CDR3 DNA: TGTGCCAGCAGCCGCGGGGGGGACTGGGTCATTCAGTACTTC. Translating it yields CASSRGGDWVIQYF.

This clonotype was seen ten or more times. The gene calls are TRBV28 and TRBJ2-3; either TRBD1 or TRBD2 may fit D (5 bases each). In germline, CDR1 is MDHEN, CDR2 SYDVKM. The CDR3 is 15 residues long. Trimming took 6 bases from V and 1 from J, leaving 14 bases between them. The CDR3 sequence: CASSLGPPGTDTQYF. CDR3 coding DNA: TGTGCCAGCAGCCTGGGACCCCCGGGCACAGATACGCAGTATTTT.

This clonotype was seen ten or more times. The chain uses TRBV6-1 and TRBJ2-7; TRBD1 might be the D (5 bases). This CDR3 has 15 residues. The V gene's germline CDR1 is MNHNS and CDR2 SASEGT. Trimming left V 6 bases short and J 2 bases short, with 17 bases between. As DNA, the CDR3 is TGTGCCAGCAGGCCGATACAGGTTCGGGCCTACGAGCAGTACTTC. Translating gives CASRPIQVRAYEQYF.

Many counts were recorded for this clonotype. This chain connects TRBV6-2 or TRBV6-3 to TRBJ1-2; TRBD1 agrees at 7 bases. V gave up 5 bases and J gave up 2 bases; unmatched junction bases: 5. Germline CDR1 is MNHEY and CDR2 is SVGEGT. CDR3 length equals 14 residues. CDR3 sequence reads: CASSGPTGNYGYTF. CDR3 DNA sequence: TGTGCCAGCAGTGGCCCGACAGGGAACTATGGCTACACCTTC.

The sample holds many counts of this clonotype. This chain links TRBV9 with TRBJ1-1; 10 bases align to TRBD1. CDR1 is SGDLS, CDR2 YYNGEE, per germline. J gave up 3 bases and V 0 bases, and 5 bases lay outside the gene matches. The CDR3 is made up of 16 amino acids. The CDR3 DNA reads as TGTGCCAGCAGCGTAGGACAGGGGGCGAGGGACACTGAAGCTTTCTTT. Amino acid sequence: CASSVGQGARDTEAFF.

The V call is TRBV27, the J call TRBJ2-6; D remains ambiguous. The CDR3 consists of 13 residues. Germline V gene sequence: CDR1 MNHEY, CDR2 SMNVEV (reference sequence). The ends were cut back, 6 bases at V and 4 bases at J, with 7 bases in the middle. The CDR3: CASRMAGANVLTF. The CDR3 DNA follows: TGTGCCAGCAGGATGGCAGGGGCCAACGTCCTGACTTTC.

The CDR3 nucleotides read TGTGCCAGCAGCGAAGGTTCTCGCGTGAACACTGAAGCTTTCTTT. As protein: CASSEGSRVNTEAFF. The chain combines TRBV9 with TRBJ1-1, with D hard to call. Germline CDR1 is SGDLS and CDR2 is YYNGEE. V dropped 3 bases and J dropped 0 bases, with 12 bases sitting between them. This CDR3 is 15 amino acids long.

The gene calls are TRBV6-1 and TRBJ2-1; TRBD2 matches 12 bases. The trim removed 6 bases at V and 4 bases at J, leaving 4 bases unmatched. This CDR3 region has 15 residues. Germline CDR1 and CDR2: MNHNS and SASEGT. DNA of the CDR3: TGTGCCAGCAGGAAAGGACTAGCGGGGTACAATGAGCAGTTCTTC. Its protein is CASRKGLAGYNEQFF.

This clonotype appeared a few times. This CDR3 is CASSQTGQGSGYTF. DNA of the CDR3: TGTGCCAGCAGCCAAACAGGACAGGGCTCTGGCTACACCTTC. The J gene is TRBJ1-2, the V gene TRBV14; 8 bases are a match to TRBD1. Germline values: CDR1 SGHDN, CDR2 FVKESK. The CDR3 extends over 14 amino acids. V dropped 2 bases and J dropped 7; count of bases not matched to a gene: 6. The entire variable domain, with the rest obtained from reference TRBV14 and TRBJ1-2, is as follows: EAGVTQFPSHSVIEKGQTVTLRCDPISGHDNLYWYRRVMGKEIKFLLHFVKESKQDESGMPNNRFLAERTGGTYSTLKVQPAELEDSGVYFCASSQTGQGSGYTFGSGTRLTVV.

This clonotype was observed a handful of times. This chain links TRBV11-2 with TRBJ2-1, with D possibly being TRBD2 (6 bases). Germline loops: CDR1 SGHAT, CDR2 FQNNGV. Trimming removed 7 bases at V and 5 bases at J, with 15 bases between. The CDR3 length is 14 residues. The CDR3 DNA reads TGTGCCAGCACCACGCAACCGGGGGACAATGAGCAGTTCTTC. Amino acid sequence: CASTTQPGDNEQFF.

At least ten counts were recorded for this clonotype. The rearrangement links TRBV5-1 to TRBJ1-2; TRBD1 aligns across 7 bases. With 3 bases clipped from V and 0 bases from J, the junction kept 2 bases outside the gene matches. Per the germline V gene, CDR1 is SGHRS and CDR2 is YFSETQ. This CDR3 is 14 amino acids long. Here the CDR3 DNA reads TGCGCCAGCAGCTCCGACAGGGCTAACTATGGCTACACCTTC. It codes for CASSSDRANYGYTF.

In this sample, this clonotype turned up many times. Relative to the germline gene, one junction end is altered; a read error may explain this. The V call is TRBV12-3 or TRBV12-4, the J call TRBJ1-1; TRBD1 agrees at 7 bases. The CDR3 consists of 16 residues. In DNA, the CDR3 is TGTGCCAGCAGGTACGACAGGGAAGGGGCGAACCCTGAAGCTTTCTTT. Its translation is CASRYDREGANPEAFF.

The rearrangement links TRBV9 to TRBJ1-6, with a possible D match to TRBD1 (5 bases). Germline-derived CDR1 and CDR2 are SGDLS and YYNGEE. V shed 1 base and J shed 5 bases, with 16 bases lying between them. CDR3 length: 17 amino acids. The DNA of the CDR3 is TGTGCCAGCAGCGTAAGGGACGGTGGGCCTGATAATTCACCCCTCCACTTT. Translated, it gives CASSVRDGGPDNSPLHF.

The chain joins TRBV11-2 to TRBJ2-1; TRBD2 matches 8 bases. CDR3 size: 14 residues. V was clipped by 5 bases and J by 9 bases; unmatched bases: 9. Germline CDR1 SGHAT, CDR2 FQNNGV. The CDR3 DNA reads TGTGCCAGCAGCCCGGGGAGCGGGAGTGTTGAGCAGTTCTTC. Translation: CASSPGSGSVEQFF. Supplemented by reference TRBV11-2 and TRBJ2-1, the full variable domain reads EAGVAQSPRYKIIEKRQSVAFWCNPISGHATLYWYQQILGQGPKLLIQFQNNGVVDDSQLPKDRFSAERLKGVDSTLKIQPAKLEDSAVYLCASSPGSGSVEQFFGPGTRLTVL.

The rearrangement joins TRBV5-1 to TRBJ2-7; perhaps TRBD2 as D (6 bases). Germline V gene sequence: CDR1 SGHRS, CDR2 YFSETQ. The V gene lost 4 bases and the J gene lost 7 bases, with 12 bases spanning the gap. The CDR3 extends over 12 amino acids. The CDR3 nucleotides read TGCGCCAGCAGCCAGGGACTCTTGGAGCAGTACTTC. Translated: CASSQGLLEQYF.